What follows is one T cell receptor (beta chain) and its context. The target antigen is unknown. Data came from immunoSEQ multiplex PCR; TCRdb stores just in-frame clones and leaves some out. This sample has 100,000 or so clones, with approximately 90% found just once. The entry originates in a study of T cell responses to AZD1222 COVID-19 vaccine. General observations from the study: Spike-specific TCR breadth rose after two AZD1222 doses, and depth rose as well. As reported, nearly half of all spike-specific TCRs target variant regions that are unmutated.

Germline V gene sequence: CDR1 SNHLY, CDR2 FYNNEI. This CDR3 has 17 residues. The V segment lost 4 bases and the J segment 1 base; nucleotides outside the gene matches: 3. The chain links TRBV2 to TRBJ2-2; 13 nucleotides line up with TRBD2. The sample was peripheral blood, taken 28 days after the second AZD1222 dose. The sequence derives from an adult who received the AZD1222 COVID-19 vaccine. This CDR3 is CASSARLAGGNTGELFF. The CDR3 nucleotides are TGTGCCAGCAGTGCCCGACTAGCGGGAGGGAACACCGGGGAGCTGTTTTTT.